The 13 T cell receptor beta chains listed next were all sequenced from one sample in a study of OX40 agonist ivuxolimab in advanced cancers. Assay: immunoSEQ multiplex PCR; the TCRdb copy retains only in-frame clones and omits some. The sample lists about 53,000 clones, over 75% occurring once. The material was CD4+ or CD8+ T cells sorted from blood, obtained in a trial of the OX40 agonist ivuxolimab. The source of these receptors is an adult with an advanced solid tumor such as melanoma, head and neck, liver or kidney cancer.

The V gene is TRBV28, the J gene TRBJ2-3; no clear D. Trimming removed 3 bases at V and 0 bases at J, with 19 bases between. Germline V gives CDR1 MDHEN, CDR2 SYDVKM. The CDR3 is 18 amino acids. In nucleotides, the CDR3 is TGTGCCAGCAGTTTCTACTTTTTACAGTTCCCTAGCACAGATACGCAGTATTTT. The encoded protein is CASSFYFLQFPSTDTQYF.

The rearrangement uses TRBV2 and TRBJ1-6; 8 positions agree with TRBD1. Trimming cost V 9 bases and J 0 bases; bases outside gene matches: 7. In germline, CDR1 is SNHLY, CDR2 FYNNEI. The CDR3 has 16 amino acids. CDR3 protein: CASWTGPYSYNSPLHF. The CDR3 region has the DNA TGTGCCAGTTGGACAGGGCCCTACTCCTATAATTCACCCCTCCACTTT.

The chain recombines TRBV19 with TRBJ1-1, with D possibly matching TRBD1 (5 bases). Between the trimmed V and J ends, which lost 7 bases and 10 bases, there was a span of 16 bases. The V gene's germline CDR1 is LNHDA and CDR2 SQIVND (reference sequence). The CDR3 contains 12 residues. The CDR3 protein is CASTKQEGTAFF. As DNA, the CDR3 is TGTGCCAGTACTAAACAGGAAGGTACAGCTTTCTTT.

The chain joins TRBV29-1 to TRBJ1-1; maybe TRBD1 (6 bases). CDR3 length: 13 residues. Trimming shortened V by 4 bases and J by 1 base, and 10 bases separated the two germline ends. Germline CDR1 and CDR2: SQVTM and ANQGSEA. Here the CDR3 DNA reads TGCAGCGTTGCGCACAGGGCGAACACTGAAGCTTTCTTT. It is translated as CSVAHRANTEAFF.

The chain uses TRBV6-6 and TRBJ2-1; TRBD2 matches at 8 bases. Germline lookup yields CDR1 MNHNY and CDR2 SVGAGI (reference sequence). CDR3 length equals 14 residues. V shed 7 bases, J shed 4 bases, and the junction held 6 bases outside the gene matches. In DNA, the CDR3 is TGTGCCAGCAATCCTAGCGGGCTGTACAATGAGCAGTTCTTC. Its translation: CASNPSGLYNEQFF.

This chain links TRBV6-5 with TRBJ2-5; D gene uncertain. The CDR3 extends over 12 amino acids. Trimming took off 5 bases at V and 2 bases at J, with 6 bases between the two ends. CDR1 is MNHEY and CDR2 is SVGAGI in the germline V gene. Written as DNA, the CDR3 is TGTGCCAGCAGTCCGTCTCAAGAGACCCAGTACTTC. Protein sequence: CASSPSQETQYF.

The rearrangement joins TRBV11-2 to TRBJ2-5; 10 positions match TRBD2. CDR3 length: 16 residues. J gave up 4 bases and V 5 bases, and 10 bases lay outside the gene matches. The germline CDR1 and CDR2 sequences are SGHAT and FQNNGV. The CDR3 protein is CASSPPPSGSRETQYF. As DNA, the CDR3 is TGTGCCAGCAGCCCCCCCCCTAGCGGGAGTCGAGAGACCCAGTACTTC.

The J gene is TRBJ1-4, the V gene TRBV7-9, with 9 bases identical to TRBD1. The CDR3 runs to 15 residues. V was pared by 0 bases and J by 4 bases, with 0 bases of the junction left unmatched. Germline V CDR1 and CDR2: SEHNR, FQNEAQ (reference sequence). CDR3 coding DNA: TGTGCCAGCAGCTTAGCGACAGGGGGTAATGAAAAACTGTTTTTT. Translating gives CASSLATGGNEKLFF.

The V gene is TRBV5-4, the J gene TRBJ2-6; no clear D gene. The CDR3 consists of 15 residues. Germline lookup yields CDR1 SGHNT and CDR2 YYREEE (reference sequence). V gave up 2 bases and J gave up 0 bases, with 6 bases separating them. The CDR3 sequence is CASSLDNSGANVLTF. CDR3 nucleotides: TGTGCCAGCAGCTTAGACAACTCTGGGGCCAACGTCCTGACTTTC.

The chain uses TRBV5-6 and TRBJ1-6, with D possibly TRBD1 on 5 matching bases. This CDR3 has 15 residues. Germline V gene data show CDR1 as SGHDT and CDR2 as YYEEEE. V lost 7 bases to trimming and J lost 10 bases, with 21 bases between them. The CDR3 sequence is CASERDGGRVSPLHF. The CDR3 region has the DNA TGTGCCAGCGAGCGGGACGGGGGGAGAGTGTCACCCCTCCACTTT.

This chain uses TRBV4-1 with TRBJ1-2; D not resolved. The V and J ends lost 6 bases and 0 bases respectively, with 17 bases between them. The germline V gene has CDR1 MGHRA and CDR2 YSYEKL. The CDR3 runs to 16 residues. CDR3 DNA sequence: TGCGCCAGCAGACCAGGAGGAGGACGGACTAACTATGGCTACACCTTC. Amino acids: CASRPGGGRTNYGYTF.

This chain links TRBV6-6 with TRBJ1-2; 8 bases are a match to TRBD1. Germline CDR1 MNHNY, CDR2 SVGAGI (reference sequence). The CDR3 runs to 12 residues. V was pared by 6 bases and J by 8 bases, with 5 bases of the junction left unmatched. In DNA, the CDR3 is TGTGCCAGCAGAGCAGGGGGCTGGGGCTACACCTTC. It encodes CASRAGGWGYTF.

The chain uses TRBV4-3 and TRBJ2-6; 10 positions agree with TRBD1. V gave up 2 bases and J gave up 0 bases; unmatched junction bases: 4. The CDR3 sequence is 18 residues long. Germline V gene lookup returns CDR1 LGHNA and CDR2 YSLEER. DNA for the CDR3: TGCGCCAGCAGCCAAAGATGGACAGGGGGCTCTGGGGCCAACGTCCTGACTTTC. This gives the protein CASSQRWTGGSGANVLTF.